These 26 T cell receptor beta chains were all obtained from the same sample, sequenced in a study of T cell responses to AZD1222 COVID-19 vaccine. The data were produced by immunoSEQ multiplex PCR, yet TCRdb's version contains in-frame clones alone and is incomplete. Found here are approximately 110,000 clones, around 90% of them singletons; the top ten hold under 2.5%. The material sequenced was peripheral blood, taken 28 days after the second AZD1222 dose. These receptor sequences come from an adult who received the AZD1222 COVID-19 vaccine.

The chain employs TRBV7-9 and TRBJ1-1, with 9 bases lining up with TRBD1. The CDR3 covers 14 residues. V lost 6 bases to trimming and J lost 5 bases; unmatched junction nucleotides: 7. Germline CDR1 is SEHNR and CDR2 is FQNEAQ (reference sequence). As DNA, the CDR3 is TGTGCCAGCAGACGGACAGGGGAGGGAACTGAAGCTTTCTTT. Its protein product is CASRRTGEGTEAFF.

This chain joins TRBV5-1 and TRBJ2-2; the D is unclear. CDR3 length equals 13 residues. Per germline, CDR1 SGHRS and CDR2 YFSETQ. V lost 7 bases, J lost 0 bases, and 7 bases lay in between. The CDR3 protein is CASGTSNTGELFF. The CDR3, as DNA: TGCGCCAGCGGCACGTCGAACACCGGGGAGCTGTTTTTT. The whole variable domain, remainder taken from reference TRBV5-1 and TRBJ2-2, is KAGVTQTPRYLIKTRGQQVTLSCSPISGHRSVSWYQQTPGQGLQFLFEYFSETQRNKGNFPGRFSGRQFSNSRSEMNVSTLELGDSALYLCASGTSNTGELFFGEGSRLTVL.

This clone has a single count. The rearrangement joins TRBV2 to TRBJ2-7; D might be TRBD2 (5 bases). Germline V gene data show CDR1 as SNHLY and CDR2 as FYNNEI. The CDR3 spans 13 residues. V was pared by 9 bases and J by 7 bases, with 19 bases between. Written as DNA, the CDR3 is TGTGCCAGTCCCGGGATTGGGTCTACGGAGCAGTACTTC. It translates to CASPGIGSTEQYF.

The CDR3 spells CASSSGTSGRNEQFF. In DNA, the CDR3 is TGTGCCAGCAGTTCCGGGACTAGCGGGAGGAATGAGCAGTTCTTC. The chain joins TRBV27 to TRBJ2-1; 15 bases agree with TRBD2. This CDR3 comprises 15 residues. Germline CDR1 MNHEY, CDR2 SMNVEV (reference sequence). Trimming at V came to 4 bases and at J to 7 bases, leaving 2 bases not matched to a gene.

The chain links TRBV19 to TRBJ1-2; TRBD1 aligns across 12 bases. From germline, CDR1 is LNHDA and CDR2 SQIVND (reference sequence). The V gene end was trimmed by 9 bases and the J gene end by 4 bases; junction bases not matched to a gene: 18. This CDR3 is built from 18 residues. The DNA for the CDR3 is TGTGCCAGCCGCCCGCCCGGGACAGGGGGCATTGGCCGCTATGGCTACACCTTC. Translated, it gives CASRPPGTGGIGRYGYTF.

The chain joins TRBV10-3 to TRBJ1-1; 8 nucleotides align to TRBD1. With 2 bases clipped from V and 5 bases from J, the junction kept 19 bases outside the gene matches. The CDR3 totals 19 residues. Germline CDR1 reads ENHRY; CDR2 reads SYGVKD. The CDR3: CAISEGQGGSQGPVTEAFF. As DNA, the CDR3 is TGTGCCATCAGTGAGGGACAGGGCGGCTCCCAGGGTCCGGTAACTGAAGCTTTCTTT.

This clone was found a few times. J is TRBJ2-5 and V is TRBV6-2 or TRBV6-3; D gene uncertain. CDR3 length: 11 residues. CDR1 is MNHEY, CDR2 SVGEGT, per germline. Trimming removed 2 bases at V and 5 bases at J, with 3 bases between. The CDR3 loop is CASSYGETQYF. CDR3 DNA: TGTGCCAGCAGTTACGGTGAGACCCAGTACTTC.

This clone has more than one count but fewer than ten. V gene TRBV7-2 combines with J gene TRBJ2-7, with D tentatively TRBD2 (5 bases). CDR3 length equals 13 residues. The V gene's germline CDR1 is SGHTA and CDR2 FQGNSA. V lost 1 base to trimming and J lost 3 bases, with 7 bases between them. The CDR3 here is CASSLVGIYEQYF. CDR3 coding DNA: TGTGCCAGCAGCTTAGTCGGGATCTACGAGCAGTACTTC.

Comments on this clone: The same CDR3 is also encoded by other DNA sequences in this sample. V and J are TRBV5-1 and TRBJ2-3; D is undetermined. CDR3 size: 11 residues. The V end was cut by 3 bases, the J end by 3 bases, with 2 bases between. The germline V gene has CDR1 SGHRS and CDR2 YFSETQ. The CDR3 protein is CASSSTDTQYF. In DNA form, the CDR3 reads TGCGCCAGCAGCTCTACAGATACGCAGTATTTT.

V is TRBV6-5 and J is TRBJ2-3; 10 positions match TRBD1. CDR3 length: 14 residues. Germline trimming cut 6 bases from V and 4 bases from J; bases unmatched to any gene: 4. Germline CDR1 MNHEY, CDR2 SVGAGI. The CDR3 DNA sequence: TGTGCCAGCAGGACAGGGGGCTACGCAGATACGCAGTATTTT. It codes for CASRTGGYADTQYF.

The rearrangement joins TRBV4-1 to TRBJ1-2, with D tentatively TRBD1 (6 bases). V lost 6 bases to trimming and J lost 2 bases, with 7 bases between them. Germline values: CDR1 MGHRA, CDR2 YSYEKL. This CDR3 contains 12 residues. In nucleotides, the CDR3 is TGCGCCAGCAGAACAGGGAACTATGGCTACACCTTC. Its protein is CASRTGNYGYTF.

The gene calls are TRBV7-2 and TRBJ2-7, with TRBD2 matching 8 bases. Germline CDR1 is SGHTA and CDR2 is FQGNSA. This CDR3 is built from 16 residues. Unmatched junction bases numbered 13, after V lost 6 bases and J lost 3 bases. This CDR3 reads CASSSAGTRSFYEQYF. Written as DNA, the CDR3 is TGTGCCAGCAGTTCAGCCGGGACTAGAAGCTTCTACGAGCAGTACTTC.

J is TRBJ1-2 and V is TRBV9, with D possibly TRBD1 on 6 matching bases. This CDR3 has 16 residues. The germline gives CDR1 SGDLS, CDR2 YYNGEE. The germline V and J ends were trimmed by 3 bases and 4 bases, with 19 bases remaining between them. CDR3 protein: CASSAIQGFLGYGYTF. In DNA, the CDR3 is TGTGCCAGCAGCGCCATCCAGGGGTTTTTGGGCTATGGCTACACCTTC.

This clone was seen a single time. The rearrangement links TRBV7-9 to TRBJ2-1; 9 bases agree with TRBD2. The CDR3 is made up of 15 amino acids. The germline CDR1 and CDR2 sequences are SEHNR and FQNEAQ (reference sequence). Trimming removed 1 base from V and 10 bases from J; junction bases left unmatched: 8. The CDR3 nucleotides are TGTGCCAGCAGCTTAGGCGGCGGGAGGGCCCTCGAGCAGTTCTTC. Encoded protein: CASSLGGGRALEQFF.

The DNA for the CDR3 is TGCGCCAGCAGCTTGGGGCACACAGATACGCAGTATTTT. This translates into CASSLGHTDTQYF. This chain joins TRBV5-1 and TRBJ2-3; no definite D call. The CDR3 is made up of 13 amino acids. Germline CDR1 is SGHRS and CDR2 is YFSETQ. With 0 bases removed from V and 2 bases from J, the gap between germline ends came to 4 bases.

The rearrangement links TRBV4-2 to TRBJ2-7; 7 nucleotides match TRBD1. V dropped 0 bases and J dropped 2; count of bases not matched to a gene: 10. The CDR3 totals 17 residues. The germline gives CDR1 LGHNA, CDR2 YNFKEQ. The CDR3 is CASSQEAVGQIAYEQYF. The CDR3 coding sequence is TGTGCCAGCAGCCAAGAGGCGGTGGGACAGATAGCCTACGAGCAGTACTTC.

The CDR3 DNA reads TGTGCCAGCAGTGAATATAGGACAGGGGGCATCGGCGAAGATGAAAAACTGTTTTTT. Translating gives CASSEYRTGGIGEDEKLFF. The V call is TRBV6-1, the J call TRBJ1-4, with 11 bases aligning to TRBD1. CDR3 length: 19 residues. Germline CDR1 is MNHNS and CDR2 is SASEGT. Losses at the gene ends were 2 bases for V and 6 bases for J; bases not matched to a gene: 14.

The genes are TRBV14 and TRBJ2-1; 7 nucleotides line up with TRBD1. Germline lookup yields CDR1 SGHDN and CDR2 FVKESK. CDR3 length: 14 residues. V lost 5 bases and J lost 5; bases outside the gene matches: 6. Here the CDR3 DNA reads TGTGCCAGCAGCGGATGGGACAGCGACAATGAGCAGTTCTTC. It translates to CASSGWDSDNEQFF.

This clone was picked up one time. The chain couples TRBV2 to TRBJ2-3; 11 nucleotides line up with TRBD2. The CDR3 runs to 15 residues. Germline loops: CDR1 SNHLY, CDR2 FYNNEI. V trimming: 7 bases; J trimming: 2 bases; junction bases outside the gene matches: 5. CDR3: CASKRLAGNTDTQYF. The CDR3 DNA sequence: TGTGCCAGCAAGCGACTAGCGGGAAACACAGATACGCAGTATTTT.

The V call is TRBV5-1, the J call TRBJ2-2; D possibly corresponds to TRBD1 (5 bases). V gave up 4 bases and J gave up 4 bases, with 8 bases separating them. Germline assignment: CDR1 SGHRS and CDR2 YFSETQ. The CDR3 loop spans 13 amino acids. The CDR3 region is CASSQQGTGELFF. The CDR3 DNA follows: TGCGCCAGCAGCCAGCAGGGCACCGGGGAGCTGTTTTTT.

This clone was observed once. The J gene is TRBJ1-1, the V gene TRBV2; the D is unclear. Trimming left V 2 bases short and J 4 bases short, with 14 bases between. Germline assignment: CDR1 SNHLY and CDR2 FYNNEI. This CDR3 comprises 15 residues. The CDR3 region is CASSEREGPTTEAFF. The CDR3 nucleotides are TGTGCCAGCAGTGAAAGGGAGGGCCCCACCACTGAAGCTTTCTTT.

This rearrangement joins TRBV5-1 to TRBJ1-4; D call uncertain. CDR3 size: 14 residues. V lost 5 bases to trimming and J lost 0 bases, with 8 bases between them. Germline-derived CDR1 and CDR2 are SGHRS and YFSETQ. CDR3 loop: CASRAGSTNEKLFF. In nucleotides, the CDR3 is TGCGCCAGCAGGGCAGGCTCAACTAATGAAAAACTGTTTTTT.

The CDR3 coding sequence is TGTGCCAGCAGTTCCACCGTTTTTTCGGGACAGGGGGCTTCTGGGGCCAACGTCCTGACTTTC. This sequence encodes CASSSTVFSGQGASGANVLTF. The genes are TRBV28 and TRBJ2-6; 12 nucleotides align to TRBD1. The CDR3 length is 21 residues. V trimming: 4 bases; J trimming: 1 base; junction bases outside the gene matches: 14. From germline, CDR1 is MDHEN and CDR2 SYDVKM.

CDR3 region: CASSHGTAYNSPLHF. The CDR3 DNA is TGTGCCAGCAGTCACGGGACAGCCTATAATTCACCCCTCCACTTT. The chain has TRBV27 and TRBJ1-6, with TRBD1 identical over 7 bases. V was clipped by 5 bases and J by 2 bases; unmatched bases: 3. The CDR3 loop spans 15 amino acids. The germline V gene encodes CDR1 MNHEY and CDR2 SMNVEV (reference sequence).

This clone has a handful of counts. This chain joins TRBV19 and TRBJ1-2; no clear D. Germline V CDR1 and CDR2: LNHDA, SQIVND (reference sequence). V gave up 3 bases and J gave up 4 bases, with 12 bases separating them. The CDR3 is made up of 14 amino acids. The DNA for the CDR3 is TGTGCCAGTAGTATGGGTGGGGTCGCCTATGGCTACACCTTC. Encoded protein: CASSMGGVAYGYTF.

This clone qualifies as medium-sized. The V gene is TRBV4-2, the J gene TRBJ2-7; 7 bases are shared with TRBD1. The V and J ends lost 0 bases and 0 bases, in that order; junction bases with no gene match: 2. There are 15 residues in the CDR3. The germline V gene encodes CDR1 LGHNA and CDR2 YNFKEQ. The chain's CDR3 is CASSQDRGPSYEQYF. The CDR3 DNA is TGTGCCAGCAGCCAAGATAGGGGGCCCTCCTACGAGCAGTACTTC.